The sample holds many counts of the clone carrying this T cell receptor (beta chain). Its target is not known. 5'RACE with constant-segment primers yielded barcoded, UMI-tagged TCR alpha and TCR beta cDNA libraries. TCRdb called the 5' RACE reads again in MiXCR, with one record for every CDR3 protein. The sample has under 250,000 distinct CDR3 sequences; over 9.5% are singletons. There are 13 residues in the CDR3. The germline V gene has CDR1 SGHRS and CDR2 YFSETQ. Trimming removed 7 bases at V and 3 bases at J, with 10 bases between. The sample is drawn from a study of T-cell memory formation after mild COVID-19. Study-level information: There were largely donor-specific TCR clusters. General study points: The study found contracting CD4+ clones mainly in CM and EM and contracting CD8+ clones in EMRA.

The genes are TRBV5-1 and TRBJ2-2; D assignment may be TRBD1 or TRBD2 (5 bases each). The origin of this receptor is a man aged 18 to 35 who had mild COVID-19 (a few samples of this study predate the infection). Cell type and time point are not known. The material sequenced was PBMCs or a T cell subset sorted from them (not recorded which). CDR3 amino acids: CASRDRDTGELFF. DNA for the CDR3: TGCGCCAGCCGGGACCGAGACACCGGGGAGCTGTTTTTT.